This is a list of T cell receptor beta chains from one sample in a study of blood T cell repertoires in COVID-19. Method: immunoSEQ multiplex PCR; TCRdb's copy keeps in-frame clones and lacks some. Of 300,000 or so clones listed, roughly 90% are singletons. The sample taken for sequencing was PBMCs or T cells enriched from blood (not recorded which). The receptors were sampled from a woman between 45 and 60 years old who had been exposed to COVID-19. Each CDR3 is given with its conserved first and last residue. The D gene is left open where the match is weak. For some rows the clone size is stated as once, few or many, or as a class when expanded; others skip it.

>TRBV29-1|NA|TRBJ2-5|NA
TGCAGCGTTCAGGGTATCGAGGACTTC
CSVQGIEDF
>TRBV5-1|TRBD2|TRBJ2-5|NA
TGCGCCAGCAGCCCCCTAGGGACTAGCGGTGGAAAGACCCAGTACTTC
CASSPLGTSGGKTQYF
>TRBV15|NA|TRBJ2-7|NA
TGTGCCACCAGCAGTGACGGGACATACTCCTACGAGCAGTACTTC
CATSSDGTYSYEQYF
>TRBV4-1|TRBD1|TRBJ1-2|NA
TGCGCCAGCAGCCAAGGGACAGGCACTTTCTATGGCTACACCTTC
CASSQGTGTFYGYTF
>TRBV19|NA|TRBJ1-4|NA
TGTGCCAGTAGTATAACCGGGACAAGGGAAAAACTGTTTTTT
CASSITGTREKLFF
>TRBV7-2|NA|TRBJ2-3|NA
TGTGCCAGCGAACTTAGATCCGTAGGCACAGATACGCAGTATTTT
CASELRSVGTDTQYF
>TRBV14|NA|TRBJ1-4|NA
TGTGCCAGCAGCCAATCCCGCGGGGGATATGAAAAACTGTTTTTT
CASSQSRGGYEKLFF
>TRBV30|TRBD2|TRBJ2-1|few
TGTGCCTGGAGTGTGGGGAGACTAGCGGACAATGAGCAGTTCTTC
CAWSVGRLADNEQFF
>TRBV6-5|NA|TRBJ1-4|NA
TGTGCCAGCAGCTACGGGGGGGGTCTTAATGAAAAACTGTTTTTT
CASSYGGGLNEKLFF
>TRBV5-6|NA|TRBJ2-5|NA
TGTGCCAGCAGCTTGCGGCAGGGTAGGGGAGAGACCCAGTACTTC
CASSLRQGRGETQYF
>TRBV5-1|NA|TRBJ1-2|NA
TGCGCCAGCAGCAAAGAAAATGGACAAACGATCTATGGCTACACCTTC
CASSKENGQTIYGYTF
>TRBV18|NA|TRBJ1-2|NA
TGTGCCAGCTCACCCGGGACAAAACTATATGGCTACACCTTC
CASSPGTKLYGYTF
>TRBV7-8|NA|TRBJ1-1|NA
TGTGCCAGCAGCGATCAGTTGGACACTGAAGCTTTCTTT
CASSDQLDTEAFF
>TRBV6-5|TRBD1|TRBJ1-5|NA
TGTGCCAGCAGTTCAGGACAGGTTGCCAATCAGCCCCAGCATTTT
CASSSGQVANQPQHF
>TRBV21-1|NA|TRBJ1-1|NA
TGTGCCAGCAGCAATCACACAGGGTTAGACACTGAAGCTTTCTTT
CASSNHTGLDTEAFF
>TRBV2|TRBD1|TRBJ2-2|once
TGTGCCAGCAGGCCGTTGAGGTGGGACAGGGGTTCAGCCGGGGAGCTGTTTTTT
CASRPLRWDRGSAGELFF
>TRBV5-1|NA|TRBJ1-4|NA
TGCGCCAGCAGCTTGGTTTCAGGGGACAATGAAAAACTGTTTTTT
CASSLVSGDNEKLFF
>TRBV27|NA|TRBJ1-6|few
TGTGCCAGCAGTTTTTCGCGTTATAATTCACCCCTCCACTTT
CASSFSRYNSPLHF
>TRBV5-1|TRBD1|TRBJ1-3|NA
TGCGCCAGCAGCTTACGGACAGGCTCTGGAAACACCATATATTTT
CASSLRTGSGNTIYF
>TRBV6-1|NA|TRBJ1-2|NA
TGTGCCAGCAGTGAATCGGGGGGTCGTGGCTACACCTTC
CASSESGGRGYTF
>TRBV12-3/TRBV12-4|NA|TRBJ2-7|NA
TGTGCCAGCACGCCTGGGGGGTTACGCGAGCAGTACTTC
CASTPGGLREQYF
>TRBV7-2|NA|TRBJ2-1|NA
TGTGCCAGCCACTTAGAAGTGGCGGGGCGAACCTACAATGAGCAGTTCTTC
CASHLEVAGRTYNEQFF
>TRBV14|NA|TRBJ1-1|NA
TGTGCCAGCAGCCAAACCCCAGGGAGGGGAAACACTGAAGCTTTCTTT
CASSQTPGRGNTEAFF
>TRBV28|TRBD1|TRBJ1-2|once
TGTGCCAGCAGCCGTGGGACAGGGGCCTTTGGCTACACCTTC
CASSRGTGAFGYTF
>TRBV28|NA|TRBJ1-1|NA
TGTGCCACACAAGGGGGTTTTGTGATTGAAGCTTTCTTT
CATQGGFVIEAFF
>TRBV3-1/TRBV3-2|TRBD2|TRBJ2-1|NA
TGTGCCAGCAGCACACTGCGGACTAGCGGGGGGGCTGAGCAGTTCTTC
CASSTLRTSGGAEQFF
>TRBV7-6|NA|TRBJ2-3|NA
TGTGCCAGCAGCTTAAGCTCCCCCGGAGATACGCAGTATTTT
CASSLSSPGDTQYF
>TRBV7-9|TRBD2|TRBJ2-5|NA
TGTGCCACCCTCGGGGGGGAGACCCAGTACTTC
CATLGGETQYF
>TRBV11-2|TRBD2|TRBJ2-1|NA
TGTGCCAGCAGCCCGCCGGGGGGATCCTACAATGAGCAGTTCTTC
CASSPPGGSYNEQFF
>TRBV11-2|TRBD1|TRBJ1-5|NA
TGTGCCAGCAGCGCGGGACAGGGAAATCAGCCCCAGCATTTT
CASSAGQGNQPQHF
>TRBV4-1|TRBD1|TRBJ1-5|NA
TGCGCCAGCAGCCAAGCTGACAGGGGGCTATACAATCAGCCCCAGCATTTT
CASSQADRGLYNQPQHF
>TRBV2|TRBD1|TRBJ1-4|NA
TGTGCCAGCATACAACAGGGGTTGGCTAATGAAAAACTGTTTTTT
CASIQQGLANEKLFF
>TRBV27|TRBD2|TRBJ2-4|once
TGTGCCAGCAGTCCAAGACTAGCGGGGGGCGTACTAGCCAAAAACATTCAGTACTTC
CASSPRLAGGVLAKNIQYF
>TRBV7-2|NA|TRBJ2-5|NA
TGTGCCAGCAGCTTAGGACGCGGAAAGACCCAGTACTTC
CASSLGRGKTQYF
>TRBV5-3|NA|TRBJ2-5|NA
TGTGCCAGAAGGGGCGTGATGGGTACCCAAGGGACCCAGTACTTC
CARRGVMGTQGTQYF
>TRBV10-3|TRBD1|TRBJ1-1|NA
TGTGCCAGCGGCCCGGGACAGAGGGAGAACACTGAAGCTTTCTTT
CASGPGQRENTEAFF
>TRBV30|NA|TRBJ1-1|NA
TGTGCCTGGAGCCGACAGATAGATGAAGCTTTCTTT
CAWSRQIDEAFF
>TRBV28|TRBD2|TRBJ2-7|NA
TGTGCCAGCACCACGGGCTTAGCGGGGGGCCCCGAGCAGTACTTC
CASTTGLAGGPEQYF
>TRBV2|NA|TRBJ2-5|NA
TGTGCCAGCAAAGAAGGTGGTCAGCGAGAGACCCAGTACTTC
CASKEGGQRETQYF
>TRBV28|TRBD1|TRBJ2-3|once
TGTGCCAGCACCCGGGACAGGGCGACAGATACGCAGTATTTT
CASTRDRATDTQYF
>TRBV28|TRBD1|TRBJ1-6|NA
TGTGCCAGCAGTTTCGGGACAGCCAATTCACCCCTCCACTTT
CASSFGTANSPLHF
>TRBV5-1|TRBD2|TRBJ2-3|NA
TGCGCCAGCAGCTCAGCGGGGGGGCCAGATACGCAGTATTTT
CASSSAGGPDTQYF
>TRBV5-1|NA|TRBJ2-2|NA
TGCGCCAGCAGCTTGGTACAGGGAGGGACCGGGGAGCTGTTTTTT
CASSLVQGGTGELFF
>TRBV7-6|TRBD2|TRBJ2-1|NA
TGTGCCAGCAGCTTTGGGACTAGCGGGGGTGATGAGCAGTTCTTC
CASSFGTSGGDEQFF
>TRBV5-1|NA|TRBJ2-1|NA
TGCGCCAGCAGCTTGAGCGACCGGGTCGAGCAGTTCTTC
CASSLSDRVEQFF
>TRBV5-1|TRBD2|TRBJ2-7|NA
TGCGCCAGCAGACCCAGCGGGGGGGCTCCCTACGAGCAGTACTTC
CASRPSGGAPYEQYF
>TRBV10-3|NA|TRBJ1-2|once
TGTGCCATCAGCCCGGGGACCTCCGGGACAAGGGGGGGCTACACCTTC
CAISPGTSGTRGGYTF
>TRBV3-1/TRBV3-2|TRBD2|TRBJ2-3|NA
TGTGCCAGCAGCCAAGGTGGACTAGCGGGGGGGCGCACAGATACGCAGTATTTT
CASSQGGLAGGRTDTQYF
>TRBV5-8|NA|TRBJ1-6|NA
TGTGCCAGCAGCTTGGCTCGGGGGATTTCACCCCTCCACTTT
CASSLARGISPLHF
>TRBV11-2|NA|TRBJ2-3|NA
TGTGCCAGCAGCTTAGCTGGGGCTGACACAGATACGCAGTATTTT
CASSLAGADTDTQYF
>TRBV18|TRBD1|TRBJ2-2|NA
TGTGCCAGCTCACCGACAGGGCTGGAGCTGTTTTTT
CASSPTGLELFF
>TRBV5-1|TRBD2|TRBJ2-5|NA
TGCGCCAGCAGCTTGGGTGGACTAGCGGGGGAGCAAGAGACCCAGTACTTC
CASSLGGLAGEQETQYF
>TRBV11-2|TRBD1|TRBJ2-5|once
TGTGCCAGCAGCCTCGGGGACAGGGAGATAAAGACCCAGTACTTC
CASSLGDREIKTQYF